This TCR beta chain is drawn from a study of blood T cell repertoires in COVID-19. CDR1 and CDR2 from the germline V gene are SGHVS and FQNEAQ. Losses at the gene ends were 0 bases for V and 8 bases for J; bases not matched to a gene: 3. The CDR3 loop spans 15 amino acids. The data were produced by immunoSEQ multiplex PCR, yet TCRdb's version contains in-frame clones alone and is incomplete. This table has under 300,000 clones, 75% to 95% appearing once. This clonotype was sampled from a woman under 30 who had recovered from COVID-19. The V call is TRBV7-8, the J call TRBJ1-6; 8 bases fit TRBD1. The sample comprised PBMCs or T cells enriched from blood (not recorded which). The CDR3 is CASSLAGQEHSPLHF. The CDR3 nucleotides read TGTGCCAGCAGCTTAGCGGGACAGGAACATTCACCCCTCCACTTT.